The 20 T cell receptor beta chains reported below all come from one sample, sequenced in a study of blood T cell repertoires in COVID-19. Method: immunoSEQ multiplex PCR; TCRdb's copy keeps in-frame clones and lacks some. Among 200,000 to 300,000 clones listed, roughly 82% were seen once. Sequencing input: peripheral blood. The receptors were sampled from an older woman with acute or convalescent COVID-19.

The chain carries TRBV5-4 and TRBJ2-2; 9 bases align to TRBD1. Germline values: CDR1 SGHNT, CDR2 YYREEE (reference sequence). The CDR3 is 15 residues long. V dropped 4 bases and J dropped 5; count of bases not matched to a gene: 6. CDR3 region: CASSAGQGRTGELFF. CDR3 bases: TGTGCCAGCAGCGCCGGACAGGGGAGGACCGGGGAGCTGTTTTTT.

This clone was recorded many times. The J gene is TRBJ2-5, the V gene TRBV19, with D uncertain. The CDR3 contains 15 residues. The germline V gene encodes CDR1 LNHDA and CDR2 SQIVND (reference sequence). Trimming removed 5 bases at V and 2 bases at J, with 15 bases between. Here the CDR3 reads CASSLQITPQETQYF. Here the CDR3 DNA reads TGTGCCAGTAGTCTTCAAATTACACCGCAAGAGACCCAGTACTTC. Drawing the rest from reference TRBV19 and TRBJ2-5, the complete variable domain is DGGITQSPKYLFRKEGQNVTLSCEQNLNHDAMYWYRQDPGQGLRLIYYSQIVNDFQKGDIAEGYSVSREKKESFPLTVTSAQKNPTAFYLCASSLQITPQETQYFGPGTRLLVL.

This clone was seen once. The chain is built from TRBV10-3 and TRBJ1-2, with 7 bases identical to TRBD1. V lost 4 bases and J lost 4; bases outside the gene matches: 3. Germline V lookup: CDR1 ENHRY, CDR2 SYGVKD. This CDR3 has 13 residues. Here the CDR3 DNA reads TGTGCCATCAGTGGACAGGGTCCCTATGGCTACACCTTC. This codes for CAISGQGPYGYTF.

J is TRBJ1-2 and V is TRBV4-2; perhaps TRBD1 as D (6 bases). The germline V gene encodes CDR1 LGHNA and CDR2 YNFKEQ. V was cut by 0 bases and J by 4 bases, with 15 bases left in between. This CDR3 region has 16 residues. CDR3 bases: TGTGCCAGCAGCCAAGATAGGAGAACAGGGACCTATGGCTACACCTTC. Translated, it gives CASSQDRRTGTYGYTF.

V and J are TRBV3-1 (or the pseudogene TRBV3-2) and TRBJ1-1; D call uncertain. V lost 3 bases to trimming and J lost 5 bases, with 10 bases between them. This CDR3 comprises 13 residues. Germline V gives CDR1 LGHDT, CDR2 YNNKEL (reference sequence). Here the CDR3 DNA reads TGTGCCAGCAGCCATACGGTAAGAACTGAAGCTTTCTTT. Its translation is CASSHTVRTEAFF.

J is TRBJ1-1 and V is TRBV18; D possibly corresponds to TRBD1 (6 bases). V was trimmed by 5 bases and J by 7 bases, leaving 17 bases between them. Per germline, CDR1 KGHSH and CDR2 LQKENI. The CDR3 consists of 14 residues. CDR3 amino acids: CASSVGQPLFEAFF. CDR3 coding DNA: TGTGCCAGCTCAGTAGGACAGCCCTTATTTGAAGCTTTCTTT.

The rearrangement uses TRBV12-3 or TRBV12-4 and TRBJ1-2, with D possibly matching TRBD1 (6 bases). V lost 1 base, J lost 8 bases, and 11 bases lay in between. The CDR3 is made up of 13 amino acids. The CDR3 DNA reads TGTGCCAGCAGTTTAGGACAGGCGGAGGGCTACACCTTC. As protein: CASSLGQAEGYTF.

The V and J genes are TRBV4-2 and TRBJ1-6; the match to TRBD1 covers 9 bases. CDR3 length: 15 amino acids. With V trimmed by 5 bases and J by 10 bases, 9 bases remained unmatched. Germline assignment: CDR1 LGHNA and CDR2 YNFKEQ. CDR3 sequence (DNA): TGTGCCAGCAGCATCCGGGACAGGGAAGCCTCACCCCTCCACTTT. It yields the protein CASSIRDREASPLHF.

This sequence joins TRBV19 and TRBJ2-3, with D possibly TRBD2 on 5 matching bases. Germline CDR1 reads LNHDA; CDR2 reads SQIVND (reference sequence). Trimming cost V 2 bases and J 5 bases, with 11 bases left between them. CDR3 length: 14 residues. This CDR3 reads CASSIRGTRDTQYF. The CDR3, as DNA: TGTGCCAGTAGTATACGGGGAACTAGAGATACGCAGTATTTT.

On this clone: At the DNA level, this CDR3 is encoded by other sequences in the same sample as well. This chain uses TRBV6-5 with TRBJ1-3; a possible D gene is TRBD1 (5 bases). The CDR3 totals 16 residues. In germline, CDR1 is MNHEY, CDR2 SVGAGI. The V end lost 3 bases, the J end lost 0 bases, and 12 bases lay between the germline ends. The CDR3 coding sequence is TGTGCCAGCAGTTATTCCGGGACTCTCTCTGGAAACACCATATATTTT. Translated: CASSYSGTLSGNTIYF.

The chain carries TRBV5-1 and TRBJ2-7; TRBD1 might be the D (5 bases). V gave up 4 bases and J gave up 0 bases, with 11 bases separating them. The CDR3 consists of 14 residues. Germline CDR1 reads SGHRS; CDR2 reads YFSETQ. The CDR3 spells CASSTGESSYEQYF. In DNA, the CDR3 is TGCGCCAGCAGCACAGGCGAGAGCTCCTACGAGCAGTACTTC.

The chain's CDR3 is CASRLNSGNTIYF. The CDR3 DNA reads TGTGCCAGCAGACTGAACTCTGGAAACACCATATATTTT. This rearrangement joins TRBV3-1 (or the pseudogene TRBV3-2) to TRBJ1-3; D call uncertain. Germline loops: CDR1 LGHDT, CDR2 YNNKEL (reference sequence). V lost 6 bases, J lost 0 bases, and 6 bases lay in between. The CDR3 totals 13 residues.

This clone was found a few times. The chain carries TRBV3-1 (or the pseudogene TRBV3-2) and TRBJ2-7, with a weak D call TRBD2 (5 bases). Trimming cost V 2 bases and J 2 bases, with 10 bases left between them. The CDR3 sequence is 14 residues long. The germline V gene has CDR1 LGHDT and CDR2 YNNKEL (reference sequence). CDR3 coding DNA: TGTGCCAGCAGCCAATGGGAGCGACCCTACGAGCAGTACTTC. Amino acid sequence: CASSQWERPYEQYF.

CDR3 protein: CASSVAPMGGGDTEAFF. CDR3 DNA: TGTGCCAGCAGCGTAGCCCCGATGGGGGGAGGGGACACTGAAGCTTTCTTT. This chain connects TRBV9 to TRBJ1-1, with a weak D call TRBD1 (5 bases). Germline lookup yields CDR1 SGDLS and CDR2 YYNGEE. V lost 0 bases to trimming and J lost 3 bases, with 18 bases between them. The CDR3 has 17 amino acids.

V and J are TRBV12-3 or TRBV12-4 and TRBJ1-2, with D perhaps matching TRBD1 (6 bases). The ends were cut back, 3 bases at V and 4 bases at J, with 9 bases in the middle. There are 13 residues in the CDR3. CDR3 region: CASSFDRLYGYTF. In DNA form, the CDR3 reads TGTGCCAGCAGTTTCGACAGGCTCTATGGCTACACCTTC.

This rearrangement joins TRBV29-1 to TRBJ2-2; 10 bases map to TRBD1. The V gene end was trimmed by 7 bases and the J gene end by 2 bases; junction bases not matched to a gene: 4. The germline CDR1 and CDR2 sequences are SQVTM and ANQGSEA. The CDR3 totals 14 residues. The DNA for the CDR3 is TGCAGCGCTACGACAGGGGGCAACACCGGGGAGCTGTTTTTT. Protein: CSATTGGNTGELFF.

This chain joins TRBV25-1 and TRBJ1-4, with D perhaps TRBD1 (6 bases). CDR1 MGHDK and CDR2 SYGVNS come from the germline V gene. This CDR3 has 16 amino acids. Trimming pared 5 bases from V and 0 bases from J, leaving 13 bases between. CDR3 residues: CASSKGRGATNEKLFF. The CDR3 coding sequence is TGTGCCAGCAGTAAGGGGAGGGGGGCAACTAATGAAAAACTGTTTTTT.

The CDR3 nucleotides read TGCAGCGTTGGAAGCGCCTACGAGCAGTACTTC. This translates into CSVGSAYEQYF. This chain joins TRBV29-1 and TRBJ2-7, with D unclear. The CDR3 runs 11 residues. Trimming cost V 4 bases and J 2 bases, with 6 bases left between them. The V gene's germline CDR1 is SQVTM and CDR2 ANQGSEA.

The chain recombines TRBV10-3 with TRBJ1-5; TRBD1 matches at 7 bases. Germline lookup yields CDR1 ENHRY and CDR2 SYGVKD. The CDR3 consists of 15 residues. The V gene end was trimmed by 0 bases and the J gene end by 4 bases; junction bases not matched to a gene: 3. In DNA, the CDR3 is TGTGCCATCAGTGAGTCGGGACAGATGAATCAGCCCCAGCATTTT. Its protein is CAISESGQMNQPQHF.

The chain combines TRBV29-1 with TRBJ2-5; TRBD2 aligns across 10 bases. The CDR3 length is 13 residues. Germline V gives CDR1 SQVTM, CDR2 ANQGSEA. With V trimmed by 6 bases and J by 5 bases, 6 bases remained unmatched. CDR3 region: CSVRAGGWETQYF. The CDR3 bases are TGCAGCGTGCGAGCGGGGGGGTGGGAGACCCAGTACTTC.